This T cell receptor (beta chain) was captured in a study of blood T cell repertoires in COVID-19 (dated by TCRdb to the early 2020s). Background on the whole study: The collaborator samples originated in the United States, Italy and Spain and spanned the acute and convalescent phases of COVID-19. The material from the prospective study consisted of cDNA or gDNA derived from T cells, B-cell-depleted T cells, or PBMCs. The dataset comprised deeply sampled blood TCRbeta repertoires from subjects exposed to, actively infected with, or recovered from COVID-19. A freely available public database, intended as a resource for researchers studying the immune response to SARS-CoV-2, is where the repertoires were released. Samples came from the ongoing ImmuneRACE study (first 160 participants) plus 1,254 subjects from 6 global collaborators. Sample metadata almost always included a de-identified subject ID, COVID-19 status, age in years and sex. Where available, HLA class I and class II types were taken from metadata supplied by the sample provider and were not determined by assay-based typing.

Overall study results and their limits: How much clinical and demographic metadata was included differed by source and by participant, and the metadata was provided uncurated.

TCRbeta CDR3 regions were amplified from genomic DNA by means of the immunoSEQ Assay, a bias-controlled multiplex PCR. The study's processing was this. Within the assay, amplification of reference gene primers was used to estimate how many nucleated cells each sample contained. To quantify the absolute abundance of each unique TCRbeta CDR3 rearrangement, sequence reads were collapsed and filtered. For each sample, productive Simpson clonality was calculated by taking the square root of Simpson's diversity index across productive rearrangements. TCRdb provides this immuneACCESS table in a form limited to in-frame rearrangements. Some clones are lacking; in checked studies, under half of them reflect an unresolved V gene, and why the rest are absent is not known. From that table come the V and J calls and clone size; the DNA was used to work out D and trimming. Within this sample are about 150,000 clones, with approximately 91% of them counted one time only. In total, the top ten clones hold approximately 5% of the sample.

As to this clone: Its antigen is not yet known. No base quality information exists; no much larger clone differs at one position.

In Seattle, one collaborating source enrolled patients while the infection was active and tracked those patients longitudinally over the course of disease. The collaborating institutions used their own protocols to collect whole blood in K2EDTA tubes. For TCRbeta analysis, collaborator samples were shipped as frozen whole blood, as isolated PBMCs, or as DNA extracted from either sample type. Clipping removes 0 bases from V and 4 bases from J, with 5 as the unmatched junction base count. The CDR1 and CDR2 encoded by the germline V gene (reference sequence) are SGHNT and YYREEE. Including the terminal cysteine and phenylalanine, the CDR3 comprises 15 residues. Here the CDR3 DNA is all that survives: 45 bases in frame from base 1.

The source of this sequence is a man in his late teens or twenties with COVID-19, enrolled during active disease. The rearranged segments are TRBV5-4 and TRBJ1-1, with 8 junctional bases fitting TRBD1. Sequenced: peripheral blood. The sequenced DNA is TGTGCCAGCAGCTTGGACATTGGACAGGGCACTGAAGCTTTCTTT. It specifies CASSLDIGQGTEAFF.